These 24 T cell receptor beta chains were sequenced from one sample in a study of Graves' ophthalmopathy and Graves' hyperthyroidism. The study amplified TCR beta CDR3 regions using RNA transcripts. Amplification began with first-round RT-PCR using HTBI primers, then second-round multiplex PCR was performed. TCRdb processed the multiplex PCR reads anew with MiXCR; each CDR3 protein has one entry. The sample comprises about 160,000 distinct CDR3 sequences, 30% to 45% of which are singletons, and approximately 6.3% rests with the top ten. Sequencing was carried out using peripheral blood. Source of these receptors: a woman in her thirties or forties with Graves' ophthalmopathy.

The gene calls are TRBV6-1 and TRBJ1-5, with 8 positions matching TRBD1. V gave up 10 bases and J gave up 7 bases; unmatched junction bases: 9. The CDR3 consists of 13 residues. CDR1 and CDR2 from the germline V gene are MNHNS and SASEGT. In nucleotides, the CDR3 is TGTGCCACAAGTAGACAGGGGTACCAGCCCCAGCATTTT. This codes for CATSRQGYQPQHF.

The chain links TRBV29-1 to TRBJ2-2; D uncertain. V was trimmed by 5 bases and J by 4 bases, leaving 11 bases between them. The CDR3 runs 13 residues. Germline CDR1 and CDR2: SQVTM and ANQGSEA. The CDR3 loop is CSVLLGITGELFF. The DNA for the CDR3 is TGCAGCGTTCTGTTAGGGATCACCGGGGAGCTGTTTTTT.

This chain joins TRBV12-3 or TRBV12-4 and TRBJ2-7; TRBD1 or TRBD2 may be the D gene (7 bases each). This CDR3 has 14 residues. The germline V and J ends were trimmed by 8 bases and 4 bases, with 18 bases remaining between them. CDR3 amino acids: CASASQGGGYEQYF. For the CDR3, the DNA is TGTGCCAGCGCCTCCCAGGGGGGGGGGTACGAGCAGTACTTC.

This clonotype was seen ten or more times. The chain couples TRBV7-9 to TRBJ2-7; 7 bases line up with TRBD1. CDR1 and CDR2 from the germline V gene are SEHNR and FQNEAQ (reference sequence). The J segment lost 2 bases and the V segment lost 0 bases, leaving 7 bases of the junction unmatched. CDR3 size: 16 residues. The CDR3 region is CASSLALAGGTYEQYF. The CDR3 region has the DNA TGTGCCAGCAGCTTAGCGTTGGCAGGGGGAACCTACGAGCAGTACTTC.

In this sample, this clonotype turned up many times. The chain couples TRBV24-1 to TRBJ2-2; D is ambiguous. V was shortened by 7 bases and J by 6 bases, with 14 bases between the two germline ends. CDR3 length equals 14 residues. Germline values: CDR1 KGHDR, CDR2 SFDVKD. This chain's CDR3 is CATSSNLNAGELFF. For the CDR3, the DNA is TGTGCCACCAGCTCAAACCTCAACGCCGGGGAGCTGTTTTTT.

This clonotype has a count of ten or more. The CDR3 nucleotides are TGTGCCAGCTCCCCGTTTGGATATAGCAATCAGCCCCAGCATTTT. This encodes CASSPFGYSNQPQHF. The V and J genes are TRBV18 and TRBJ1-5; D gene uncertain. CDR3 length equals 15 residues. Trimming left V 6 bases short and J 0 bases short, with 12 bases between. CDR1 is KGHSH, CDR2 LQKENI, per germline.

This chain uses TRBV30 with TRBJ1-2; possibly TRBD1 for D (5 bases). The CDR3 runs 14 residues. Germline V gives CDR1 GTSNPN, CDR2 SVGIG (reference sequence). The V and J ends lost 4 bases and 8 bases respectively, with 20 bases between them. The CDR3 spells CAWIYSVGDGGYTF. The CDR3 DNA is TGTGCCTGGATTTATTCAGTAGGGGATGGAGGCTACACCTTC.

J is TRBJ1-2 and V is TRBV30, with 8 bases matching TRBD1. CDR3 length: 13 amino acids. Looked up from germline, CDR1 is GTSNPN and CDR2 is SVGIG (reference sequence). With 4 bases clipped from V and 6 bases from J, the junction kept 7 bases outside the gene matches. The CDR3 sequence: CAWNDRGTDGYTF. CDR3 DNA sequence: TGTGCCTGGAATGACAGGGGTACGGATGGCTACACCTTC.

In this sample, this clonotype turned up many times. The chain employs TRBV7-9 and TRBJ1-1; D is unclear. CDR1 and CDR2 from the germline V gene are SEHNR and FQNEAQ (reference sequence). Trimming pared 0 bases from V and 10 bases from J, leaving 12 bases between. The CDR3 contains 13 residues. CDR3 loop: CASSLAAGQAAFF. CDR3 bases: TGTGCCAGCAGCTTAGCGGCCGGGCAGGCAGCTTTCTTT.

In this sample, this clonotype turned up many times. This chain connects TRBV28 to TRBJ1-1; 7 bases match TRBD1. Germline CDR1 is MDHEN and CDR2 is SYDVKM. V trimming: 5 bases; J trimming: 1 base; junction bases outside the gene matches: 10. CDR3 length: 16 amino acids. The CDR3 DNA follows: TGTGCCAGCAGTCCCTGGACAGGATCGACGAACACTGAAGCTTTCTTT. Translating gives CASSPWTGSTNTEAFF.

The rearrangement joins TRBV6-5 to TRBJ2-5; tentatively, D is TRBD1 (5 bases). Germline CDR1 and CDR2: MNHEY and SVGAGI. V was trimmed by 2 bases and J by 7 bases, leaving 11 bases between them. The CDR3 runs to 13 residues. The CDR3 DNA is TGTGCCAGCAGTTACAACAGGTGGAGGACCCAGTACTTC. It encodes CASSYNRWRTQYF.

This rearrangement joins TRBV27 to TRBJ1-1; D possibly corresponds to TRBD1 (5 bases). The CDR3 has 16 amino acids. Trimming took off 6 bases at V and 3 bases at J, with 20 bases between the two ends. Per the germline V gene, CDR1 is MNHEY and CDR2 is SMNVEV (reference sequence). CDR3 sequence (DNA): TGTGCCAGCAGACACCGCTTGACAGCTTGGGACACTGAAGCTTTCTTT. This sequence encodes CASRHRLTAWDTEAFF.

This clonotype was counted ten times or more. V usage is TRBV11-2 and J usage is TRBJ1-1; no definite D call. V was shortened by 0 bases and J by 10 bases, with 9 bases between the two germline ends. The CDR3 covers 12 residues. Germline lookup yields CDR1 SGHAT and CDR2 FQNNGV. This chain's CDR3 is CASSLDLTIAFF. Here the CDR3 DNA reads TGTGCCAGCAGCTTAGACCTCACGATAGCTTTCTTT.

This clonotype was observed many times. V and J are TRBV7-2 and TRBJ2-4, with D perhaps being TRBD1 or TRBD2 (7 bases each). The germline gives CDR1 SGHTA, CDR2 FQGNSA. V was trimmed by 3 bases and J by 1 base, leaving 13 bases between them. This CDR3 region has 16 residues. CDR3 loop: CASSLYQGGAKNIQYF. CDR3 bases: TGTGCCAGCAGCTTGTACCAGGGGGGGGCCAAAAACATTCAGTACTTC.

In its sample, this clonotype was seen many times. V usage is TRBV2 and J usage is TRBJ2-5; 9 bases map to TRBD2. This CDR3 has 15 amino acids. The V and J ends lost 6 bases and 2 bases, in that order; junction bases with no gene match: 7. CDR1 SNHLY and CDR2 FYNNEI come from the germline V gene. The CDR3 sequence is CASRQTSGGQETQYF. The CDR3 nucleotides read TGTGCCAGCAGGCAGACTAGCGGCGGTCAAGAGACCCAGTACTTC.

This clonotype was counted at least ten times. The CDR3 loop reads CASRGNYGYTF. In DNA form, the CDR3 reads TGTGCCAGCAGGGGAAACTATGGCTACACCTTC. The chain uses TRBV6-5 and TRBJ1-2; the D is unclear. This CDR3 has 11 amino acids. V was pared by 6 bases and J by 2 bases, with 4 bases between. Germline lookup yields CDR1 MNHEY and CDR2 SVGAGI.

The chain uses TRBV6-2 or TRBV6-3 and TRBJ2-7; 7 bases fit TRBD1. Trimming at V came to 5 bases and at J to 6 bases, leaving 4 bases not matched to a gene. The V gene's germline CDR1 is MNHEY and CDR2 SVGEGT. The CDR3 runs 12 residues. This chain's CDR3 is CASSITGAEQYF. DNA for the CDR3: TGTGCCAGCAGTATAACAGGGGCCGAGCAGTACTTC.

This clonotype was seen many times. This chain links TRBV6-2 or TRBV6-3 with TRBJ2-7, with 10 bases lining up with TRBD2. Germline V gene lookup returns CDR1 MNHEY and CDR2 SVGEGT. The CDR3 loop spans 14 amino acids. The trim removed 1 base at V and 7 bases at J, leaving 4 bases unmatched. The CDR3 loop reads CASSYLSGRGEQYF. In DNA, the CDR3 is TGTGCCAGCAGTTACTTGAGCGGGAGGGGAGAGCAGTACTTC.

In this sample, this clonotype turned up many times. The V call is TRBV2, the J call TRBJ1-2; D is unclear. Between the trimmed V and J ends, which lost 10 bases and 1 base, there was a span of 19 bases. Germline assignment: CDR1 SNHLY and CDR2 FYNNEI. There are 15 residues in the CDR3. The DNA for the CDR3 is TGTGCCATAGAAAGCTCGGATATGGTTAACTATGGCTACACCTTC. This gives the protein CAIESSDMVNYGYTF.

This clonotype was picked up many times. V usage is TRBV19 and J usage is TRBJ1-1; D is ambiguous. The germline CDR1 and CDR2 sequences are LNHDA and SQIVND (reference sequence). The CDR3 totals 12 residues. Trimming stripped 7 bases from V and 4 bases from J, with 10 bases between. The CDR3 DNA reads as TGTGCCAGTACCGGTTTGGTCACTGAAGCTTTCTTT. Its translation is CASTGLVTEAFF.

This chain joins TRBV9 and TRBJ1-3; D is uncertain. Trimming took off 3 bases at V and 4 bases at J, with 11 bases between the two ends. CDR1 SGDLS and CDR2 YYNGEE come from the germline V gene. This CDR3 contains 14 residues. The CDR3 reads CASSAMDLGNTIYF. CDR3 coding DNA: TGTGCCAGCAGCGCAATGGACCTGGGAAACACCATATATTTT.

The chain is built from TRBV30 and TRBJ2-5; 9 bases fit TRBD1. With 5 bases clipped from V and 2 bases from J, the junction kept 0 bases outside the gene matches. Germline CDR1 is GTSNPN and CDR2 is SVGIG (reference sequence). This CDR3 is 12 amino acids long. The CDR3 sequence: CAWGTGQETQYF. The CDR3 DNA follows: TGTGCCTGGGGGACAGGGCAAGAGACCCAGTACTTC.

This clonotype was picked up many times. The CDR3: CASSQVGRNYGYTF. DNA of the CDR3: TGTGCCAGCAGCCAAGTTGGGCGTAACTATGGCTACACCTTC. This chain links TRBV14 with TRBJ1-2, with D uncertain. The CDR3 sequence is 14 residues long. The ends were cut back, 1 base at V and 1 base at J, with 7 bases in the middle. The germline V gene has CDR1 SGHDN and CDR2 FVKESK.

The genes are TRBV6-2 or TRBV6-3 and TRBJ1-2; TRBD1 agrees at 8 bases. The CDR3 contains 12 residues. The ends lost 7 bases at V and 7 bases at J; junction bases unmatched: 5. Germline CDR1 reads MNHEY; CDR2 reads SVGEGT. Written as DNA, the CDR3 is TGTGCCAGCAATTATGGACAGGGTGGCTACACCTTC. Protein: CASNYGQGGYTF.